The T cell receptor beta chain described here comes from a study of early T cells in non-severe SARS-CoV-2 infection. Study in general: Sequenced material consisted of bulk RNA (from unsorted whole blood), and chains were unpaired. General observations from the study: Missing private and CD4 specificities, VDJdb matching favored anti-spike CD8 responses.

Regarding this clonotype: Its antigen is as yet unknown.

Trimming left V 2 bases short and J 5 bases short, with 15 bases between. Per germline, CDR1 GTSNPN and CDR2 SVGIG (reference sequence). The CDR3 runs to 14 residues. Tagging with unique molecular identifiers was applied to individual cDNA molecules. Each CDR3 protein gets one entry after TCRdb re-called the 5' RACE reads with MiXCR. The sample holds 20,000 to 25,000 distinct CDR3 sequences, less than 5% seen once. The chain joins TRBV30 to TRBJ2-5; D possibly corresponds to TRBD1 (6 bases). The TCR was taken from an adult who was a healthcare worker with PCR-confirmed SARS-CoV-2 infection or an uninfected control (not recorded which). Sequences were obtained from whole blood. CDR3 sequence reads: CAWSKDRGLETQYF. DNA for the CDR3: TGTGCCTGGAGTAAGGACAGAGGGCTGGAGACCCAGTACTTC.